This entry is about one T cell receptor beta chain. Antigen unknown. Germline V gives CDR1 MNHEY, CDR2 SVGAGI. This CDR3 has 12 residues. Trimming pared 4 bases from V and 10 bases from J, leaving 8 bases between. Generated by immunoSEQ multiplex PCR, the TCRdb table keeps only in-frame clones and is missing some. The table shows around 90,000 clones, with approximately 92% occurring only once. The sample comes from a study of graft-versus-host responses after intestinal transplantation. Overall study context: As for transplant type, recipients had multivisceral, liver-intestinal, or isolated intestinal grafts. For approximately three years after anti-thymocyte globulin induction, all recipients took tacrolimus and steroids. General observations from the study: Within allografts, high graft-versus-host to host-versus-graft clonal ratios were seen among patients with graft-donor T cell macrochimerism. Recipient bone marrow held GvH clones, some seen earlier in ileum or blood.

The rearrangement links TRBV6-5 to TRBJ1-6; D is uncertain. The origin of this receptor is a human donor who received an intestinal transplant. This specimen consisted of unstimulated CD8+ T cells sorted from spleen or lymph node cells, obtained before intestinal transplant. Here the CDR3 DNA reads TGTGCCAGCAGTTGGTCAGGATCACCCCTCCACTTT. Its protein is CASSWSGSPLHF.